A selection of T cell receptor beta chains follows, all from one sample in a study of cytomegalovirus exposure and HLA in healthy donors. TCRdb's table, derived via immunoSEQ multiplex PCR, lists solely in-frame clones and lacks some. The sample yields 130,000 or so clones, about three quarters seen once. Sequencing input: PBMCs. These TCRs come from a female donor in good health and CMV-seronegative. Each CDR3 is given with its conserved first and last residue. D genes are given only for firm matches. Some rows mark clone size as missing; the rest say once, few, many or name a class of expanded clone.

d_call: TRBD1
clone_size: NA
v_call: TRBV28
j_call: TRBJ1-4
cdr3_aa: CASSPSPGQVSNEKLFF
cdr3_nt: TGTGCCAGCAGTCCCTCACCGGGACAGGTTTCTAATGAAAAACTGTTTTTT

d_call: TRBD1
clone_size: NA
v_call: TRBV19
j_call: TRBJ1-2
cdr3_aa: CASSALLDRAHGYTF
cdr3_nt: TGTGCCAGTAGTGCCTTATTGGACAGGGCCCATGGCTACACCTTC

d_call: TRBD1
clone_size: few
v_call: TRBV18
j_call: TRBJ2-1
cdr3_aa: CASSPLVRPGGYNEQFF
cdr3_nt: TGTGCCAGCTCACCGTTAGTGAGGCCAGGGGGTTACAATGAGCAGTTCTTC

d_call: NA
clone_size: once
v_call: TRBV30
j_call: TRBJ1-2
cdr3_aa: CAWSVTGREYGYTF
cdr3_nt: TGTGCCTGGAGTGTAACTGGAAGGGAGTATGGCTACACCTTC

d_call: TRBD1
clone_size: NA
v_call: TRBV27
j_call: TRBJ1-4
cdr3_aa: CASSLFFGQGREKLFF
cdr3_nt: TGTGCCAGCAGTTTATTCTTCGGACAGGGGCGTGAAAAACTGTTTTTT

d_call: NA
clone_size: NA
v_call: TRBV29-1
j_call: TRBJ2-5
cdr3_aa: CSVASWPQETQYF
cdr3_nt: TGCAGCGTTGCGTCTTGGCCGCAAGAGACCCAGTACTTC

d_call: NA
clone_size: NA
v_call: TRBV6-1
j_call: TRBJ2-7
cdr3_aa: CASSEQQGTYYEQYF
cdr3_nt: TGTGCCAGCAGTGAACAACAGGGTACCTACTACGAGCAGTACTTC

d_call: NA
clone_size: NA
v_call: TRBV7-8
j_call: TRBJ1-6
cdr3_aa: CASSLDGNSYNSPLHF
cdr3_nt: TGTGCCAGCAGCTTAGATGGCAACTCCTATAATTCACCCCTCCACTTT

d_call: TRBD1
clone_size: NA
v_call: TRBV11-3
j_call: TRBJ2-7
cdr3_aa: CASSALPAGGSYEQYF
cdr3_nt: TGTGCCAGCAGCGCCTTACCCGCAGGGGGTTCCTACGAGCAGTACTTC

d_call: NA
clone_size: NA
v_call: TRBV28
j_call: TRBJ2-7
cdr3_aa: CASIPWRDASYEQYF
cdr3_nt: TGTGCCAGCATCCCCTGGCGGGACGCATCCTACGAGCAGTACTTC

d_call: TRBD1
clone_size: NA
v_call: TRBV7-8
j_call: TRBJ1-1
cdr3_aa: CASSVQGAMNTEAFF
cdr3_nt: TGTGCCAGCAGCGTACAGGGGGCAATGAACACTGAAGCTTTCTTT

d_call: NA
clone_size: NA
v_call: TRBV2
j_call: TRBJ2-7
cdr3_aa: CASTTESYEQYF
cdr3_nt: TGTGCCAGCACCACAGAGTCCTACGAGCAGTACTTC

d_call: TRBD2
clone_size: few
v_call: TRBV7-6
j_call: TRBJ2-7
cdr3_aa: CASSPTAGVPYEQYF
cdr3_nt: TGTGCCAGCAGCCCTACAGCGGGAGTCCCCTACGAGCAGTACTTC

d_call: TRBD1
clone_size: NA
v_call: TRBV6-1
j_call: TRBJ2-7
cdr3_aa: CASSRDRGAEQYF
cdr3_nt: TGTGCCAGCAGTAGGGACAGGGGGGCCGAGCAGTACTTC

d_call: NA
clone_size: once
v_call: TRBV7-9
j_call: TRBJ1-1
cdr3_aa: CASSRPGTPGIEAFF
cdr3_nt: TGTGCCAGCAGCCGACCCGGGACTCCCGGGATAGAAGCTTTCTTT

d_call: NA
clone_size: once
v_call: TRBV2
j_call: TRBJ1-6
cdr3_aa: CASSEEANSPLHF
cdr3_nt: TGTGCCAGCAGTGAGGAGGCGAATTCACCCCTCCACTTT